A single sample is the source of the 9 T cell receptor beta chains below, sequenced in a study of CD8+ T cells in alopecia areata. Investigators isolated RNA and reverse transcribed it into cDNA to act as the sequencing template. Produced via immunoSEQ multiplex PCR; TCRdb's table is partial and in-frame only. The data show more than 200,000 clones, roughly three fifths seen once. Treatment described: oral pan-JAK inhibitor, 5-10 mg twice daily. The specimen comprised CD4+ T cells sorted from blood, sampled at approximately week 45, from a patient treated with tofacitinib. The receptors originated from a human donor with alopecia areata.

The count of this clone is one. The chain combines TRBV29-1 with TRBJ1-2, with TRBD1 identical over 7 bases. Trimming took 7 bases from V and 3 from J; bases not matched to a gene: 5. The CDR3 spans 12 residues. In germline, CDR1 is SQVTM, CDR2 ANQGSEA. CDR3 region: CSARDSYYGYTF. The CDR3 coding sequence is TGCAGCGCCCGGGACAGTTACTATGGCTACACCTTC. The complete variable domain, with remaining parts taken from reference TRBV29-1 and TRBJ1-2, reads SAVISQKPSRDICQRGTSLTIQCQVDSQVTMMFWYRQQPGQSLTLIATANQGSEATYESGFVIDKFPISRPNLTFSTLTVSNMSPEDSSIYLCSARDSYYGYTFGSGTRLTVV.

This clone was counted only a few times. The chain combines TRBV30 with TRBJ1-2, with D unresolved. CDR1 and CDR2 (germline): GTSNPN, SVGIG (reference sequence). The CDR3 contains 13 residues. Trimming took 2 bases from V and 7 from J, leaving 14 bases between them. The DNA of the CDR3 is TGTGCCTGGAGTCCGCCGGGAGCCGGTGGCTACACCTTC. Translation gives CAWSPPGAGGYTF.

This clone was counted a few times. Other DNA sequences of this sample code for an identical CDR3. The rearrangement joins TRBV5-1 to TRBJ2-5; the D gene is possibly TRBD2 (5 bases). The V and J ends lost 0 bases and 5 bases respectively, with 11 bases between them. The length of the CDR3 is 14 residues. In germline, CDR1 is SGHRS, CDR2 YFSETQ. The CDR3 DNA is TGCGCCAGCAGCTTGGGCCTAGCTGGCGAGACCCAGTACTTC. This translates into CASSLGLAGETQYF.

The chain has TRBV5-1 and TRBJ2-5, with D possibly TRBD1 on 7 matching bases. Germline V CDR1 and CDR2: SGHRS, YFSETQ. This CDR3 comprises 15 residues. Trimming cost V 4 bases and J 5 bases, with 18 bases left between them. CDR3 amino acids: CASSRLAGQRETQYF. Written as DNA, the CDR3 is TGCGCCAGCAGCCGTCTGGCGGGACAGCGGGAGACCCAGTACTTC.

The rearrangement links TRBV29-1 to TRBJ2-6; D may match TRBD1 or TRBD2 (5 bases each). CDR1 and CDR2 (germline): SQVTM, ANQGSEA. V shed 5 bases and J shed 3 bases, with 8 bases lying between them. The CDR3 spans 13 residues. CDR3 DNA: TGCAGCGTTTCGGGGCTTGGGGCCAACGTCCTGACTTTC. Amino acids: CSVSGLGANVLTF.

As for this clone: This specimen includes other DNA sequences encoding the same CDR3. The gene calls are TRBV4-3 and TRBJ2-3; no clear D. This CDR3 has 15 amino acids. Germline CDR1 reads LGHNA; CDR2 reads YSLEER. With 1 base removed from V and 0 bases from J, the gap between germline ends came to 8 bases. The CDR3 region has the DNA TGCGCCAGCAGCCAAGCCCCGTCTAGCACAGATACGCAGTATTTT. It encodes CASSQAPSSTDTQYF.

V gene TRBV5-1 combines with J gene TRBJ2-7, with D hard to call. Germline-derived CDR1 and CDR2 are SGHRS and YFSETQ. V was cut by 1 base and J by 4 bases, with 6 bases left in between. This CDR3 has 12 amino acids. The CDR3 bases are TGCGCCAGCAGCTTGAGCCGTTACGAGCAGTACTTC. This translates into CASSLSRYEQYF.

The chain carries TRBV25-1 and TRBJ1-2, with 8 bases that match TRBD1. This CDR3 has 17 amino acids. Germline assignment: CDR1 MGHDK and CDR2 SYGVNS. The V gene end was trimmed by 2 bases and the J gene end by 6 bases; junction bases not matched to a gene: 14. In DNA form, the CDR3 reads TGTGCCAGCAGTGAAGAAGGGGTCAGGGGGCAAATCCATGGCTACACCTTC. It translates to CASSEEGVRGQIHGYTF.

Of note for this clone: The sample holds other DNA sequences that translate to the same CDR3. This sequence joins TRBV5-1 and TRBJ2-7; a weak D match, TRBD2 (5 bases). This CDR3 has 13 residues. CDR1 and CDR2 from the germline V gene are SGHRS and YFSETQ. The V and J ends lost 4 bases and 0 bases respectively, with 8 bases between them. CDR3 residues: CASSLEGSYEQYF. CDR3 bases: TGCGCCAGCAGCCTAGAGGGCTCCTACGAGCAGTACTTC.